The rows below give T cell receptor beta chains drawn from one sample of a study of T cells in Graves' hyperthyroidism and ophthalmopathy. TCRdb called the multiplex PCR reads again in MiXCR, with one record for every CDR3 protein. The data show some 510,000 distinct CDR3 sequences, with about 45% seen just once and roughly 8.2% held by the top ten. The sequenced sample was peripheral blood or thyroid tissue (not recorded which). These receptors all stem from a woman aged 18 to 35 with Graves' hyperthyroidism. Both conserved end residues are part of each CDR3. A D gene is named only where the DNA matches it firmly. The size entry is marked missing in some rows and otherwise reads once, few, many or a size class.

J gene	clone size	V gene	D gene	CDR3 protein	CDR3 DNA
TRBJ1-5	many	TRBV10-3	.	CAIRDGGSGNQPQHF	TGTGCCATCAGGGATGGGGGGTCTGGCAATCAGCCCCAGCATTTT
TRBJ1-1	many	TRBV20-1	.	CSARRMAMNTEAFF	TGCAGTGCTAGACGAATGGCGATGAACACTGAAGCTTTCTTT
TRBJ1-5	.	TRBV10-3	.	CASSKLLGMDQPQHF	TGTGCCAGCAGTAAGCTCCTGGGGATGGATCAGCCCCAGCATTTT
TRBJ2-5	many	TRBV20-1	TRBD1	CSATSGQSQETQYF	TGCAGTGCTACCTCGGGACAGTCCCAAGAGACCCAGTACTTC
TRBJ2-5	many	TRBV28	TRBD2	CASSLLAGGGETQYF	TGTGCCAGCAGTTTACTAGCGGGAGGGGGAGAGACCCAGTACTTC
TRBJ1-5	.	TRBV15	.	CATSRGGLVGGQPQHF	TGTGCCACCAGCAGAGGGGGACTAGTGGGCGGTCAGCCCCAGCATTTT
TRBJ2-2	.	TRBV10-2	TRBD1	CASLQTGRTGELFF	TGCGCCAGCCTCCAGACAGGGCGCACCGGGGAGCTGTTTTTT
TRBJ1-5	.	TRBV19	.	CASSAGISSNQPQHF	TGTGCCAGTAGTGCGGGGATTTCTAGCAATCAGCCCCAGCATTTT
TRBJ1-3	many	TRBV15	.	CATSSGGWLDGNTIYF	TGTGCCACCAGCAGTGGGGGGTGGTTGGACGGAAACACCATATATTTT
TRBJ1-2	.	TRBV10-3	TRBD1	CAIRDPGQAYGYTF	TGTGCCATCAGGGATCCGGGACAGGCCTATGGCTACACCTTC
TRBJ2-6	.	TRBV7-9	.	CASSQEYGVGANVLTF	TGTGCCAGCAGCCAAGAATACGGGGTTGGGGCCAACGTCCTGACTTTC
TRBJ1-2	few	TRBV7-9	.	CASSVWGSGYGYTF	TGTGCCAGCAGCGTCTGGGGTTCGGGCTATGGCTACACCTTC
TRBJ2-2	many	TRBV15	.	CATSSYLMLASSNTGELFF	TGTGCCACCAGCAGTTACCTCATGTTGGCTAGCAGTAACACCGGGGAGCTGTTTTTT
TRBJ2-7	few	TRBV7-8	TRBD2	CASSLGWGGYEQYF	TGTGCCAGCAGCTTAGGCTGGGGGGGCTACGAGCAGTACTTC
TRBJ2-7	many	TRBV7-8	.	CASSFGEWPYEQYF	TGTGCCAGCAGCTTCGGGGAATGGCCCTACGAGCAGTACTTC
TRBJ1-1	many	TRBV25-1	.	CASSGLTGNTEAFF	TGTGCCAGCAGTGGACTTACAGGGAACACTGAAGCTTTCTTT
TRBJ2-7	.	TRBV5-1	TRBD1	CASRRTGQSYEQYF	TGCGCCAGCAGGAGGACAGGGCAATCCTACGAGCAGTACTTC
TRBJ1-5	.	TRBV29-1	TRBD1	CSARQGSINQPQHF	TGCAGCGCTAGACAGGGAAGTATCAATCAGCCCCAGCATTTT
TRBJ2-7	.	TRBV19	.	CASNLDRGTGEQYF	TGTGCCAGTAATTTAGACAGAGGCACCGGGGAGCAGTACTTC
TRBJ1-2	.	TRBV5-6	.	CASSLAVRKSYGYTF	TGTGCCAGCAGCTTGGCCGTAAGGAAATCCTATGGCTACACCTTC
TRBJ2-7	many	TRBV15	.	CATSRDGVEQYF	TGTGCCACCAGCCGGGATGGGGTCGAGCAGTACTTC
TRBJ2-7	.	TRBV7-9	TRBD1	CASSEPGQRYEQYF	TGTGCCAGCAGCGAGCCGGGACAGCGTTACGAGCAGTACTTC
TRBJ1-2	.	TRBV3-1	.	CASSHIRGEGYTF	TGTGCCAGCAGCCATATCCGGGGGGAAGGCTACACCTTC
TRBJ2-7	many	TRBV15	TRBD2	CAIRTSGAYEQYF	TGTGCCATCAGGACTAGCGGGGCCTACGAGCAGTACTTC
TRBJ1-5	many	TRBV15	.	CATSRGSGRVGQPQHF	TGTGCCACCAGCAGAGGCTCGGGCAGGGTGGGTCAGCCCCAGCATTTT
TRBJ1-2	many	TRBV2	.	CASSQQESSGYTF	TGTGCCAGCAGCCAACAGGAGTCGTCTGGCTACACCTTC
TRBJ1-2	.	TRBV7-9	.	CAGSFAQEANYGYTF	TGTGCCGGCAGCTTTGCACAGGAAGCTAACTATGGCTACACCTTC
TRBJ2-7	few	TRBV2	.	CASSVQYEQYF	TGTGCCAGCAGTGTCCAGTACGAGCAGTACTTC
TRBJ1-4	.	TRBV6-1	TRBD1	CASRDQGATNEKLFF	TGTGCCAGCAGAGACCAGGGGGCAACTAATGAAAAACTGTTTTTT
TRBJ2-7	many	TRBV19	.	CASSTSASYEQYF	TGTGCCAGTAGTACTAGCGCTTCCTACGAGCAGTACTTC
TRBJ1-3	.	TRBV6-4	TRBD1	CAGSDTYRGLENTIYF	TGTGCCGGCAGTGACACATACAGGGGGCTCGAAAACACCATATACTTT
TRBJ2-5	.	TRBV20-1	.	CSARTPAETQYF	TGCAGTGCTAGAACCCCAGCGGAGACCCAGTACTTC
TRBJ2-5	few	TRBV6-1	.	CASRITRETQYF	TGTGCCAGCAGGATCACACGAGAGACCCAGTACTTC
TRBJ1-4	few	TRBV6-6	.	CASSYLAAATNEKLFF	TGTGCCAGCAGTTACTTGGCAGCTGCAACTAATGAAAAACTGTTTTTT
TRBJ1-4	.	TRBV7-2	.	CASSPARNEKLFF	TGTGCCAGCAGCCCGGCAAGGAATGAAAAACTGTTTTTT
TRBJ2-2	few	TRBV2	TRBD1	CASSVTAGGHGELFF	TGTGCCAGCAGTGTGACAGCAGGGGGCCACGGGGAGCTGTTTTTT
TRBJ2-7	many	TRBV10-3	TRBD1	CAISVRGQEQYF	TGTGCCATCAGTGTGAGGGGGCAGGAGCAGTACTTC
TRBJ2-7	.	TRBV19	TRBD2	CASSLRVAGGYEQYF	TGTGCCAGTAGTCTCCGAGTAGCGGGAGGGTACGAGCAGTACTTC
TRBJ1-4	.	TRBV29-1	.	CSVAPGLGDEKLFF	TGCAGCGTTGCGCCGGGACTGGGCGATGAAAAACTGTTTTTT
TRBJ1-3	few	TRBV7-2	TRBD1	CASSSDRGTGNTIYF	TGTGCCAGCAGCTCGGACAGGGGGACTGGAAACACCATATATTTT